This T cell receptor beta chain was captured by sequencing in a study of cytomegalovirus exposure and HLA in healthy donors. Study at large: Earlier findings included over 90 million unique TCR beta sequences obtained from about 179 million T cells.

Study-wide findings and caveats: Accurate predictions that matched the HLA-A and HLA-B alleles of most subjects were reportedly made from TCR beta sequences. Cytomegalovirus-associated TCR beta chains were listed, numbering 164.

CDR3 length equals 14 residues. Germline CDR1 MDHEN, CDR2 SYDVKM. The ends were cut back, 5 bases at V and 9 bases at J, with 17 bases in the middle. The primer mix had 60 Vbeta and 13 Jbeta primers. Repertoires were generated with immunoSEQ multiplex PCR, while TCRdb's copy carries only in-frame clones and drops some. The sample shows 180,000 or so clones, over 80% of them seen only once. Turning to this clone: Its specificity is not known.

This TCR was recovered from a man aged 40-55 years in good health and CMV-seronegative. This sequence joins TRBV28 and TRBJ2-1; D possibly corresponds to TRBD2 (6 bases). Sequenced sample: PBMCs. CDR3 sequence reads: CASSRSGVRSEQFF. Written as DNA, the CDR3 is TGTGCCAGCAGTAGATCGGGAGTCAGATCTGAGCAGTTCTTC. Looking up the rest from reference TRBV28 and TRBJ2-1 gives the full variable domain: DVKVTQSSRYLVKRTGEKVFLECVQDMDHENMFWYRQDPGLGLRLIYFSYDVKMKEKGDIPEGYSVSREKKERFSLILESASTNQTSMYLCASSRSGVRSEQFFGPGTRLTVL.